This TCR beta chain comes out of a study of cytomegalovirus exposure and HLA in healthy donors. Findings and caveats of the study: Presence/absence analyses rested on an assumption that sequencing depth was roughly uniform across donors. The authors later found most CMV-associated TCR beta chains appeared HLA-restricted.

Only a few counts were recorded for this clone. What it binds is unknown. Trimming took 1 base from V and 0 from J, leaving 7 bases between them. The germline CDR1 and CDR2 sequences are SGHTA and FQGNSA. The CDR3 is 15 amino acids. The PCR contained 60 Vbeta and 13 Jbeta primers. Data came from immunoSEQ multiplex PCR; TCRdb stores just in-frame clones and leaves some out. Seen here are some 160,000 clones, around four fifths observed once, and the top ten hold less than 4%. Sequencing used PBMCs. The sequence derives from a male donor in good health and CMV-seronegative. The rearrangement joins TRBV7-2 to TRBJ1-3, with D unresolved. CDR3 in amino acids: CASSLGYSSGNTIYF. The CDR3 DNA reads TGTGCCAGCAGCTTAGGGTACAGCTCTGGAAACACCATATATTTT.